A selection of T cell receptor beta chains follows, all from one sample in a study of preoperative IRX-2 immunotherapy in early breast cancer. Clones were read by immunoSEQ multiplex PCR, and TCRdb kept only the in-frame ones, dropping some. The sample carries tens of thousands of clones, about 95% recorded once. The sample consisted of tumor tissue, taken after IRX-2 immunotherapy. These receptors came from a human donor with breast cancer. The CDR3 runs from the conserved cysteine through the conserved F or W. The D gene is left open where the match is weak. Clone size is stated in some rows and not others, as once, few, many or a class when expanded.

>once|TRBJ2-1|16|TRBV19|NA
CASSTPGGAAYNEQFF
TGTGCCAGTAGTACCCCTGGGGGGGCGGCCTACAATGAGCAGTTCTTC
>NA|TRBJ2-3|16|TRBV7-3|TRBD2
CASSLRLAGTTDTQYF
TGTGCCAGCAGCCTAAGACTAGCGGGGACCACAGATACGCAGTATTTT
>NA|TRBJ2-1|18|TRBV11-3|TRBD2
CASSLEGSWGGGLNEQFF
TGTGCCAGCAGCTTAGAAGGTTCTTGGGGCGGGGGACTCAATGAGCAGTTCTTC
>once|TRBJ2-3|15|TRBV7-3|NA
CASSLNTGEEDTQYF
TGTGCCAGCAGCTTAAATACCGGGGAGGAAGATACGCAGTATTTT
>NA|TRBJ1-4|16|TRBV18|TRBD1
CASSPQSGQANEKLFF
TGTGCCAGCTCACCGCAATCGGGACAGGCTAATGAAAAACTGTTTTTT
>NA|TRBJ2-7|15|TRBV7-9|NA
CASSRVEHSSYEQYF
TGTGCCAGCAGCCGGGTCGAGCACTCTTCCTACGAGCAGTACTTC
>NA|TRBJ1-1|13|TRBV10-3|NA
CAITLDWNTEAFF
TGTGCCATCACCCTGGACTGGAACACTGAAGCTTTCTTT
>NA|TRBJ2-1|16|TRBV7-2|TRBD2
CASSTIAGGRYNEQFF
TGTGCCAGCAGCACTATAGCGGGAGGGCGGTACAATGAGCAGTTCTTC
>NA|TRBJ1-2|14|TRBV18|TRBD1
CASLSEGARYGYTF
TGTGCCAGCCTCTCCGAGGGGGCGCGCTATGGCTACACCTTC
>NA|TRBJ1-5|15|TRBV5-8|NA
CASSSALYSNQPQHF
TGTGCCAGCAGCTCTGCCCTTTATAGCAATCAGCCCCAGCATTTT
>NA|TRBJ2-7|15|TRBV27|NA
CASSLQSGPSGEQYF
TGTGCCAGCAGTCTACAGAGCGGGCCGAGCGGCGAGCAGTACTTC
>NA|TRBJ2-5|12|TRBV19|NA
CASSMLQETQYF
TGTGCCAGTAGTATGCTCCAAGAGACCCAGTACTTC
>NA|TRBJ2-7|14|TRBV6-5|TRBD1
CASSTGTGYREQYF
TGTGCCAGCAGTACCGGGACAGGGTATCGCGAGCAGTACTTC
>few|TRBJ1-5|14|TRBV7-9|NA
CASSFGQGNQPQHF
TGTGCCAGCAGCTTTGGGCAAGGCAATCAGCCCCAGCATTTT
>NA|TRBJ2-7|15|TRBV4-1|NA
CASSPLQVTSYEQYF
TGCGCCAGCAGCCCACTACAGGTTACCTCCTACGAGCAGTACTTC
>NA|TRBJ2-3|15|TRBV5-8|NA
CASSFRDGGTDTQYF
TGTGCCAGCAGCTTCCGGGACGGGGGAACAGATACGCAGTATTTT
>NA|TRBJ1-2|10|TRBV7-6|NA
CASSLSGYTF
TGTGCCAGCAGCTTGAGTGGCTACACCTTC
>NA|TRBJ2-1|16|TRBV5-1|TRBD2
CASSLSGGISYNEQFF
TGCGCCAGCAGCTTAAGCGGGGGGATTTCCTACAATGAGCAGTTCTTC
>NA|TRBJ2-1|15|TRBV7-2|NA
CASIPLVARGNEQFF
TGTGCCAGCATCCCCCTAGTGGCTAGGGGGAATGAGCAGTTCTTC
>NA|TRBJ2-7|14|TRBV6-1|TRBD1
CASSVGQGLYEQYF
TGTGCCAGCAGTGTAGGACAGGGTCTCTACGAGCAGTACTTC
>once|TRBJ2-1|13|TRBV19|NA
CASSIIGGDEQFF
TGTGCCAGTAGTATAATAGGGGGGGATGAGCAGTTCTTC
>NA|TRBJ2-2|14|TRBV7-6|NA
CASSLTANTGELFF
TGTGCCAGCAGCTTAACAGCGAACACCGGGGAGCTGTTTTTT
>NA|TRBJ2-4|12|TRBV5-6|NA
CASSLISGFKHF
TGTGCCAGCAGCTTGATCTCGGGATTTAAGCACTTC
>NA|TRBJ2-1|12|TRBV19|NA
CASSIRSASQFF
TGTGCCAGTAGTATTCGCTCTGCATCGCAGTTCTTC
>NA|TRBJ2-2|16|TRBV18|TRBD1
CASSPPNRGYTGELFF
TGTGCCAGCTCACCACCGAACAGGGGGTACACCGGGGAGCTGTTTTTT
>NA|TRBJ1-4|16|TRBV14|NA
CASSQSIEDANEKLFF
TGTGCCAGCAGCCAGTCCATAGAGGATGCTAATGAAAAACTGTTTTTT
>NA|TRBJ2-2|15|TRBV7-9|NA
CASSLRQNLDGELFF
TGTGCCAGCAGCTTAAGGCAGAACCTGGACGGGGAGCTGTTTTTT
>few|TRBJ1-1|12|TRBV10-3|TRBD1
CAIRQGATEAFF
TGTGCCATCCGACAGGGTGCCACTGAAGCTTTCTTT
>NA|TRBJ2-2|16|TRBV7-3|NA
CASSLTGGNRPGELFF
TGTGCCAGCAGCTTAACGGGTGGGAATAGGCCCGGGGAGCTGTTTTTT
>NA|TRBJ1-4|13|TRBV5-1|NA
CASKNRVDEKLFF
TGCGCCAGCAAGAACAGGGTTGATGAAAAACTGTTTTTT
>NA|TRBJ2-5|14|TRBV18|NA
CASSPRQGQETQYF
TGTGCCAGCTCACCACGCCAGGGACAAGAGACCCAGTACTTC
>NA|TRBJ2-3|16|TRBV27|NA
CASSFVPPRGTDTQYF
TGTGCCAGCAGTTTTGTCCCCCCTAGAGGCACAGATACGCAGTATTTT
>NA|TRBJ1-2|14|TRBV18|NA
CASSPAGIDYGYTF
TGTGCCAGCTCCCCCGCGGGGATCGACTATGGCTACACCTTC
>NA|TRBJ1-2|13|TRBV27|NA
CASSMDRNYGYTF
TGTGCCAGCAGTATGGATCGTAACTATGGCTACACCTTC
>NA|TRBJ2-7|15|TRBV11-2|TRBD2
CASSPRGGLSYEQYF
TGTGCCAGCAGCCCCCGGGGAGGGCTGTCCTACGAGCAGTACTTC
>NA|TRBJ1-2|17|TRBV21-1|NA
CASSKVFKGSENYGYTF
TGTGCCAGCAGCAAAGTGTTCAAGGGCAGCGAAAACTATGGCTACACCTTC
>NA|TRBJ1-2|14|TRBV2|NA
CASSEVRGGLGYTF
TGTGCCAGCAGTGAGGTCAGGGGAGGACTCGGCTACACCTTC
>few|TRBJ2-3|20|TRBV4-1|TRBD2
CASSTWGGLAGVGQTDTQYF
TGCGCCAGCAGCACTTGGGGGGGACTAGCGGGAGTGGGGCAGACAGATACGCAGTATTTT
>NA|TRBJ1-2|15|TRBV5-3|NA
CARSQRRGDSYGYTF
TGTGCCAGAAGCCAAAGACGTGGAGACTCCTATGGCTACACCTTC
>NA|TRBJ2-5|17|TRBV4-2|NA
CASSQDLGTGGRETQYF
TGTGCCAGCAGCCAAGATCTGGGGACTGGGGGCCGAGAGACCCAGTACTTC
>NA|TRBJ2-5|10|TRBV19|NA
CASAKETQYF
TGTGCCAGCGCGAAAGAGACCCAGTACTTC
>NA|TRBJ2-7|12|TRBV6-5|NA
CASSLGWDEQYF
TGTGCCAGCAGTTTAGGGTGGGACGAGCAGTACTTC
>NA|TRBJ2-3|17|TRBV28|NA
CASSFEGDTSSTDTQYF
TGTGCCAGCAGTTTTGAGGGAGATACCTCTAGCACAGATACGCAGTATTTT
>NA|TRBJ2-7|15|TRBV6-5|TRBD1
CASSSRQGAPYEQYF
TGTGCCAGCAGCAGCCGACAGGGAGCCCCCTACGAGCAGTACTTC
>NA|TRBJ2-3|15|TRBV6-5|NA
CASSFQRTGTDTQYF
TGTGCCAGCAGTTTTCAGAGGACTGGCACAGATACGCAGTATTTT
>NA|TRBJ2-1|16|TRBV7-9|NA
CASSLAQEYSYNEQFF
TGTGCCAGCAGCTTAGCTCAGGAGTACTCCTACAATGAGCAGTTCTTC
>NA|TRBJ1-2|15|TRBV4-3|NA
CASSHWGAWNYGYTF
TGCGCCAGCAGCCATTGGGGGGCCTGGAACTATGGCTACACCTTC
>once|TRBJ1-6|15|TRBV27|NA
CASSLRQIYNSPLHF
TGTGCCAGCAGTCTGCGACAGATTTATAATTCACCCCTCCACTTT
>once|TRBJ2-5|14|TRBV11-3|NA
CASSLGGEQETQYF
TGTGCCAGCAGCTTAGGAGGGGAGCAAGAGACCCAGTACTTC
>NA|TRBJ2-7|17|TRBV12-2|NA
CASRLSVGPRVKDEQYF
TGTGCAAGTCGCTTATCAGTAGGACCGAGGGTCAAGGACGAGCAGTACTTC
>NA|TRBJ2-5|14|TRBV7-3|NA
CASSLEHTQETQYF
TGTGCCAGCAGCCTGGAGCACACCCAAGAGACCCAGTACTTC
>NA|TRBJ2-1|12|TRBV6-5|NA
CASSPLGHEQFF
TGTGCCAGCAGTCCATTGGGGCATGAGCAGTTCTTC
>NA|TRBJ2-7|13|TRBV28|NA
CASSLPPVYEQYF
TGTGCCAGCAGTTTACCCCCCGTCTACGAGCAGTACTTC